The 24 T cell receptor beta chains below were found in one sample sequenced in a study of control samples from healthy donors and cancer patients. Produced via immunoSEQ multiplex PCR; TCRdb's table is partial and in-frame only. In the table there are 150,000 to 200,000 clones, around 92% of which are singletons. Material: blood. Receptors originate from a woman aged 35 to 49 in good health.

In its sample, this clone was seen once. J is TRBJ1-1 and V is TRBV5-6, with a tentative D call TRBD1 (6 bases). This CDR3 spans 14 amino acids. The V and J ends lost 4 bases and 7 bases respectively, with 17 bases between them. Germline assignment: CDR1 SGHDT and CDR2 YYEEEE. The CDR3 DNA follows: TGTGCCAGCAGCCCCCCCAGGGGCCGTAGTGAAGCTTTCTTT. As protein: CASSPPRGRSEAFF.

This clone was seen only once. V usage is TRBV9 and J usage is TRBJ2-7; 12 positions match TRBD2. V shed 3 bases and J 4 bases; nucleotides not matched to a gene: 8. CDR1 is SGDLS, CDR2 YYNGEE, per germline. The CDR3 spans 16 residues. CDR3 sequence (DNA): TGTGCCAGCAGCGGAGGACTAGCGGGGTCTTCGTACGAGCAGTACTTC. This codes for CASSGGLAGSSYEQYF.

Worth noting for this clone: Sequence at one end of the junction differs from germline and may be a read error. The V call is TRBV11-2, the J call TRBJ2-1; TRBD2 aligns across 12 bases. This CDR3 spans 15 amino acids. Germline V gene lookup returns CDR1 SGHAT and CDR2 FQNNGV. The CDR3 DNA reads TGTGCCGGCAGCCCCACTAGCGGGGGGCAGGGTGAGCAGTTCTTC. Residues: CAGSPTSGGQGEQFF.

The rearrangement joins TRBV11-2 to TRBJ1-4, with D perhaps matching TRBD1 (5 bases). Trimming removed 0 bases at V and 13 bases at J, with 12 bases between. The CDR3 is 13 amino acids. The germline gives CDR1 SGHAT, CDR2 FQNNGV. CDR3 nucleotides: TGTGCCAGCAGCTTAGATCTTACAGGCGTACTGTTTTTT. Translation gives CASSLDLTGVLFF.

The rearrangement links TRBV5-1 to TRBJ1-5, with a weak D call TRBD1 (5 bases). V was clipped by 8 bases and J by 7 bases, with 16 bases between them. There are 13 residues in the CDR3. Germline V CDR1 and CDR2: SGHRS, YFSETQ. For the CDR3, the DNA is TGCGCCAGAAGCGGGGGGAAAGGCCAGCCCCAGCATTTT. Protein sequence: CARSGGKGQPQHF.

The rearrangement joins TRBV27 to TRBJ1-2; tentatively, D is TRBD1 (6 bases). CDR1 and CDR2 from the germline V gene are MNHEY and SMNVEV (reference sequence). CDR3 length: 14 residues. The V end was cut by 7 bases, the J end by 4 bases, with 16 bases between. The CDR3 bases are TGTGCCAGCAAACCGCGCGAGGACAGCTATGGCTACACCTTC. It codes for CASKPREDSYGYTF.

V gene TRBV11-2 combines with J gene TRBJ1-6; 8 bases align to TRBD1. CDR1 SGHAT and CDR2 FQNNGV come from the germline V gene. The CDR3 extends over 16 amino acids. V lost 5 bases and J lost 2; bases outside the gene matches: 5. The CDR3 nucleotides read TGTGCCAGCAGCCCTCGGGACAGGACCTATAATTCACCCCTCCACTTT. Translation: CASSPRDRTYNSPLHF.

This rearrangement joins TRBV18 to TRBJ1-1; D remains unclear. The CDR3 is made up of 16 amino acids. Germline CDR1 KGHSH, CDR2 LQKENI. Trimming pared 5 bases from V and 1 base from J, leaving 17 bases between. CDR3 loop: CASSTKGTNRNTEAFF. Written as DNA, the CDR3 is TGTGCCAGCTCAACCAAGGGCACCAACCGGAACACTGAAGCTTTCTTT.

This chain joins TRBV7-8 and TRBJ1-5, with TRBD1 as a possible D gene (5 bases). Trimming removed 5 bases from V and 3 bases from J, with 11 bases in between. Per the germline V gene, CDR1 is SGHVS and CDR2 is FQNEAQ. This CDR3 has 14 amino acids. The CDR3, as DNA: TGTGCCAGCAGCCCGGGACTGGTCAATCAGCCCCAGCATTTT. It translates to CASSPGLVNQPQHF.

The sample holds one count of this clone. The rearrangement links TRBV9 to TRBJ2-1; TRBD2 is a possible D gene (6 bases). With 4 bases removed from V and 1 base from J, the gap between germline ends came to 9 bases. Germline-derived CDR1 and CDR2 are SGDLS and YYNGEE. This CDR3 is built from 14 residues. The DNA of the CDR3 is TGTGCCAGCAGCATGACTAGTTCCTACAATGAGCAGTTCTTC. Protein sequence: CASSMTSSYNEQFF.

This clone has a single count. The J gene is TRBJ2-7, the V gene TRBV4-1, with D perhaps matching TRBD2 (6 bases). Germline values: CDR1 MGHRA, CDR2 YSYEKL. V lost 0 bases, J lost 0 bases, and 12 bases lay in between. The CDR3 has 16 amino acids. In DNA form, the CDR3 reads TGCGCCAGCAGCCAAGATCGGCGGGGACGCTCCTACGAGCAGTACTTC. Translation gives CASSQDRRGRSYEQYF.

The CDR3 region has the DNA TGTGCCAGCAGTGATCGAGGACAGAACACCGGGGAGCTGTTTTTT. Translation: CASSDRGQNTGELFF. The rearrangement joins TRBV27 to TRBJ2-2, with a tentative D call TRBD1 (5 bases). CDR1 is MNHEY and CDR2 is SMNVEV in the germline V gene (reference sequence). The CDR3 totals 15 residues. The V end was cut by 5 bases, the J end by 1 base, with 11 bases between.

This rearrangement joins TRBV29-1 to TRBJ2-5, with D possibly TRBD2 on 7 matching bases. The CDR3 extends over 14 amino acids. V was trimmed by 8 bases and J by 1 base, leaving 17 bases between them. Germline lookup yields CDR1 SQVTM and CDR2 ANQGSEA. CDR3 bases: TGCAGCTCCCAGGGCGGGGGCATCCAAGAGACCCAGTACTTC. It encodes CSSQGGGIQETQYF.

This chain joins TRBV5-1 and TRBJ2-2; D might be TRBD1 or TRBD2, each matching 6 bases. Deletions cut 6 bases from V and 0 bases from J, with 9 bases between. Germline V gene data show CDR1 as SGHRS and CDR2 as YFSETQ. This CDR3 region has 14 residues. Here the CDR3 reads CASTGGSNTGELFF. CDR3 bases: TGCGCCAGCACCGGGGGCTCGAACACCGGGGAGCTGTTTTTT.

The chain is built from TRBV5-1 and TRBJ2-5, with 9 bases that match TRBD1. The CDR3 runs 14 residues. With 5 bases clipped from V and 3 bases from J, the junction kept 5 bases outside the gene matches. Germline V gene lookup returns CDR1 SGHRS and CDR2 YFSETQ. The CDR3 nucleotides read TGCGCCAGCAGACTACAGGGGGCTGAAGAGACCCAGTACTTC. Protein sequence: CASRLQGAEETQYF.

In its sample, this clone was seen a few times. The chain combines TRBV2 with TRBJ2-1; 8 bases align to TRBD2. CDR1 is SNHLY, CDR2 FYNNEI, per germline. The length of the CDR3 is 15 residues. The J segment lost 0 bases and the V segment lost 5 bases, leaving 3 bases of the junction unmatched. The DNA of the CDR3 is TGTGCCAGCAGTAGAAGCGGGGGCTCCTACAATGAGCAGTTCTTC. Protein sequence: CASSRSGGSYNEQFF. The whole variable domain, remainder taken from reference TRBV2 and TRBJ2-1, is EPEVTQTPSHQVTQMGQEVILRCVPISNHLYFYWYRQILGQKVEFLVSFYNNEISEKSEIFDDQFSVERPDGSNFTLKIRSTKLEDSAMYFCASSRSGGSYNEQFFGPGTRLTVL.

The chain has TRBV12-3 or TRBV12-4 and TRBJ1-5, with D possibly matching TRBD1 (6 bases). The V gene lost 0 bases and the J gene lost 6 bases, with 6 bases spanning the gap. This CDR3 has 13 residues. Written as DNA, the CDR3 is TGTGCCAGCAGTTTAGCGACAGGTCAGCCCCAGCATTTT. Its protein product is CASSLATGQPQHF.

J is TRBJ1-4 and V is TRBV18; D not resolved. Per the germline V gene, CDR1 is KGHSH and CDR2 is LQKENI. The V end lost 5 bases, the J end lost 4 bases, and 11 bases lay between the germline ends. The CDR3 loop spans 14 amino acids. Written as DNA, the CDR3 is TGTGCCAGCTCATCGATGGCGGGTAATGAAAAACTGTTTTTT. This sequence encodes CASSSMAGNEKLFF.

V usage is TRBV4-1 and J usage is TRBJ1-4; 7 nucleotides line up with TRBD1. Germline values: CDR1 MGHRA, CDR2 YSYEKL. This CDR3 has 15 amino acids. Losses at the gene ends were 5 bases for V and 8 bases for J; bases not matched to a gene: 11. CDR3 in amino acids: CASSALGTAPEKLFF. CDR3 coding DNA: TGCGCCAGCAGCGCTCTCGGGACAGCACCCGAAAAACTGTTTTTT.

The chain carries TRBV7-8 and TRBJ1-2, with TRBD1 identical over 7 bases. CDR3 size: 14 residues. Germline trimming cut 5 bases from V and 2 bases from J; bases unmatched to any gene: 5. The germline CDR1 and CDR2 sequences are SGHVS and FQNEAQ. CDR3 DNA sequence: TGTGCCAGCAGCGTTACACAGGGGAACTATGGCTACACCTTC. Translation: CASSVTQGNYGYTF. The variable domain in full, completed from reference TRBV7-8 and TRBJ1-2, reads GAGVSQSPRYKVAKRGQDVALRCDPISGHVSLFWYQQALGQGPEFLTYFQNEAQLDKSGLPSDRFFAERPEGSVSTLKIQRTQQEDSAVYLCASSVTQGNYGYTFGSGTRLTVV.

V gene TRBV2 combines with J gene TRBJ2-3; D unclear. The CDR3 length is 15 residues. V was cut by 5 bases and J by 1 base, with 13 bases left in between. The germline V gene encodes CDR1 SNHLY and CDR2 FYNNEI. CDR3: CASSQVVYRTDTQYF. The CDR3 coding sequence is TGTGCCAGCAGTCAGGTCGTTTATCGCACAGATACGCAGTATTTT.

The chain links TRBV5-1 to TRBJ2-5; 9 bases match TRBD1. Germline-derived CDR1 and CDR2 are SGHRS and YFSETQ. J lost 4 bases, V lost 3 bases, and 4 bases had no gene match. This CDR3 is 14 amino acids long. The CDR3 sequence: CASSSMGQGETQYF. The CDR3 region has the DNA TGCGCCAGCAGCTCCATGGGACAGGGAGAGACCCAGTACTTC.

This chain connects TRBV4-1 to TRBJ2-1, with D tentatively TRBD1 (6 bases). V lost 0 bases and J lost 1, with 10 bases in between. There are 16 residues in the CDR3. The germline V gene has CDR1 MGHRA and CDR2 YSYEKL. The CDR3 sequence: CASSQDNRESYNEQFF. CDR3 nucleotides: TGCGCCAGCAGCCAAGACAACAGGGAATCCTACAATGAGCAGTTCTTC.

This chain uses TRBV18 with TRBJ1-1, with D unclear. V lost 2 bases to trimming and J lost 1 base, with 8 bases between them. Germline V gives CDR1 KGHSH, CDR2 LQKENI. This CDR3 is built from 14 residues. CDR3 nucleotide sequence: TGTGCCAGCTCACCATTGTCTCAGAACACTGAAGCTTTCTTT. Translation gives CASSPLSQNTEAFF.